The 25 T cell receptor beta chains presented below share a single source sample, sequenced in a study of liver allograft versus peripheral blood T cells. Study-wide context: Transplanted-liver and recipient peripheral blood T cell receptor repertoires were compared.

From the reads, TCRdb called clonotypes with MiXCR, one entry per CDR3 protein. Found here are 8,500 or so distinct CDR3 sequences, around 26% of them singletons; the top ten hold almost 8.5%. Every receptor here comes from a human patient who had a liver transplant. Certain T cells may be donor cells from the graft.

The chain employs TRBV28 and TRBJ2-7, with D perhaps TRBD1 or TRBD2 (5 bases each). Germline loops: CDR1 MDHEN, CDR2 SYDVKM. V was cut by 8 bases and J by 7 bases, with 18 bases left in between. The length of the CDR3 is 13 residues. CDR3 nucleotides: TGTGCCAGCTCGGGACCACATCCTAGAGAGCAGTACTTC. This sequence encodes CASSGPHPREQYF.

This clonotype was counted ten times or more. V gene TRBV6-1 combines with J gene TRBJ2-7; 10 bases are shared with TRBD1. The CDR3 consists of 14 residues. Germline V gene data show CDR1 as MNHNS and CDR2 as SASEGT. The junction had 8 bases not matched to a gene; V was cut back by 6 bases and J by 6 bases. In DNA form, the CDR3 reads TGTGCCAGCAGGCCTTCGGGACAGGGGATCGAGCAGTACTTC. Its translation is CASRPSGQGIEQYF.

In this sample, this clonotype is medium-sized (0.01 to 0.1%). Germline is not matched at one junction end, which may reflect a read error. CDR3: CASRIAGGELFF. Written as DNA, the CDR3 is TGTGCCAGTAGAATAGCAGGCGGGGAGCTGTTTTTT. The gene calls are TRBV19 and TRBJ2-2; D is undetermined. This CDR3 is built from 12 residues. Per the germline V gene, CDR1 is LNHDA and CDR2 is SQIVND (reference sequence).

This clonotype was detected a few times. The chain employs TRBV27 and TRBJ1-2; a possible D gene is TRBD1 (6 bases). The germline V gene has CDR1 MNHEY and CDR2 SMNVEV (reference sequence). Trimming removed 11 bases at V and 2 bases at J, with 12 bases between. CDR3 size: 12 residues. CDR3: CAARRGNYGYTF. The CDR3 coding sequence is TGTGCCGCCCGGAGGGGGAACTATGGCTACACCTTC.

The V and J genes are TRBV30 and TRBJ2-5, with D perhaps TRBD2 (5 bases). V shed 2 bases and J shed 5 bases, with 12 bases lying between them. Per germline, CDR1 GTSNPN and CDR2 SVGIG (reference sequence). This CDR3 is built from 13 residues. CDR3 region: CAWSSLLGETQYF. In DNA form, the CDR3 reads TGTGCCTGGAGTTCACTACTAGGGGAGACCCAGTACTTC.

This clonotype is categorized as medium-sized. The chain couples TRBV9 to TRBJ2-3, with 7 bases aligning to TRBD2. After removal of 4 bases from V and 4 bases from J, the junction contained 6 bases not matched to a gene. The CDR3 is made up of 14 amino acids. Germline CDR1 is SGDLS and CDR2 is YYNGEE. Written as DNA, the CDR3 is TGTGCCAGCAGCCGACTAGCCTCCGCAGATACGCAGTATTTT. The encoded protein is CASSRLASADTQYF.

This clonotype was recorded many times. The genes are TRBV18 and TRBJ2-3; D unclear. Germline CDR1 KGHSH, CDR2 LQKENI. The CDR3 is 16 residues long. The V gene lost 0 bases and the J gene lost 2 bases, with 12 bases spanning the gap. CDR3 nucleotide sequence: TGTGCCAGCTCACCACCCTCCGACGGAATCACAGATACGCAGTATTTT. Protein product: CASSPPSDGITDTQYF.

This clonotype was seen more than once but under ten times. V usage is TRBV30 and J usage is TRBJ1-1; D call uncertain. The CDR3 spans 11 residues. Per germline, CDR1 GTSNPN and CDR2 SVGIG (reference sequence). V dropped 5 bases and J dropped 5 bases, with 9 bases sitting between them. The DNA for the CDR3 is TGTGCCTGGGGGGAAAGGACTGAAGCTTTCTTT. Its translation: CAWGERTEAFF.

The gene calls are TRBV7-2 and TRBJ2-2; possible D gene TRBD1, 5 bases. Trimming stripped 2 bases from V and 6 bases from J, with 13 bases between. Germline CDR1 and CDR2: SGHTA and FQGNSA. The CDR3 is 15 residues long. CDR3 sequence reads: CASSLSEVGAGELFF. CDR3 nucleotides: TGTGCCAGCAGCTTATCCGAAGTAGGGGCCGGGGAGCTGTTTTTT.

This clonotype is categorized as medium-sized. The chain has TRBV15 and TRBJ2-3; D remains ambiguous. Trimming left V 0 bases short and J 6 bases short, with 10 bases between. The CDR3 sequence is 14 residues long. Germline assignment: CDR1 LNHNV and CDR2 YYDKDF (reference sequence). Here the CDR3 DNA reads TGTGCCACCAGCAGAGATTTGGCCCTGGATACGCAGTATTTT. This codes for CATSRDLALDTQYF. Supplemented by reference TRBV15 and TRBJ2-3, the full variable domain reads DAMVIQNPRYQVTQFGKPVTLSCSQTLNHNVMYWYQQKSSQAPKLLFHYYDKDFNNEADTPDNFQSRRPNTSFCFLDIRSPGLGDTAMYLCATSRDLALDTQYFGPGTRLTVL.

By its share, this clonotype is medium-sized. The rearrangement joins TRBV7-2 to TRBJ1-2; TRBD1 matches at 9 bases. From germline, CDR1 is SGHTA and CDR2 FQGNSA. V was pared by 5 bases and J by 8 bases, with 15 bases of the junction left unmatched. The CDR3 covers 16 residues. The CDR3 reads CASSPLAGTGTLGYTF. The CDR3 nucleotides are TGTGCCAGCAGCCCCCTAGCCGGGACAGGGACGTTAGGCTACACCTTC.

By frequency in the sample, this clonotype is medium-sized. The chain is built from TRBV18 and TRBJ1-3, with TRBD1 identical over 8 bases. Germline assignment: CDR1 KGHSH and CDR2 LQKENI. The CDR3 is made up of 17 amino acids. Germline trimming cut 1 base from V and 1 base from J; bases unmatched to any gene: 6. The chain's CDR3 is CASSPQSQGASGNTIYF. CDR3 DNA sequence: TGTGCCAGCTCACCACAGTCGCAGGGGGCTTCTGGAAACACCATATATTTT. Combining the CDR3 with reference TRBV18 and TRBJ1-3 gives the whole variable domain NAGVMQNPRHLVRRRGQEARLRCSPMKGHSHVYWYRQLPEEGLKFMVYLQKENIIDESGMPKERFSAEFPKEGPSILRIQQVVRGDSAAYFCASSPQSQGASGNTIYFGEGSWLTVV.

This clonotype was seen more than once but under ten times. The chain has TRBV12-5 and TRBJ1-1, with 7 bases identical to TRBD1. The CDR3 spans 15 residues. Germline V lookup: CDR1 LGHNT, CDR2 FRNRAP. J lost 2 bases, V lost 2 bases, and 5 bases had no gene match. In nucleotides, the CDR3 is TGTGCTAGTGGTTTGAGGACAGGAGCCAACACTGAAGCTTTCTTT. It yields the protein CASGLRTGANTEAFF.

The J gene is TRBJ1-1, the V gene TRBV20-1, with D hard to call. Per germline, CDR1 DFQATT and CDR2 SNEGSKA (reference sequence). V lost 2 bases and J lost 7, with 14 bases in between. The CDR3 is made up of 13 amino acids. CDR3: CSARPDRHLEAFF. The CDR3, as DNA: TGCAGTGCTAGACCTGACCGACACCTTGAAGCTTTCTTT.

The CDR3 sequence is CSVGDSYGYTF. The CDR3 DNA reads TGCAGCGTGGGGGACAGCTATGGCTACACCTTC. The V call is TRBV29-1, the J call TRBJ1-2, with TRBD1 identical over 7 bases. This CDR3 region has 11 residues. Germline V gene lookup returns CDR1 SQVTM and CDR2 ANQGSEA. The V segment lost 6 bases and the J segment 4 bases; nucleotides outside the gene matches: 2.

This clonotype was seen only a few times. This chain connects TRBV18 to TRBJ2-1; either TRBD1 or TRBD2 may supply D (6 bases each). There are 16 residues in the CDR3. Germline V CDR1 and CDR2: KGHSH, LQKENI. V lost 1 base and J 1 base, leaving 11 bases between the germline ends. The CDR3 coding sequence is TGTGCCAGCTCACCACTGAAGGGGGGATCCTACAATGAGCAGTTCTTC. This encodes CASSPLKGGSYNEQFF.

In this sample, this clonotype is medium-sized. The chain couples TRBV15 to TRBJ2-1; a possible D gene is TRBD2 (5 bases). Germline values: CDR1 LNHNV, CDR2 YYDKDF (reference sequence). The CDR3 sequence is 17 residues long. The germline V and J ends were trimmed by 0 bases and 4 bases, with 16 bases remaining between them. The CDR3 region is CATSRDLGSVGYNEQFF. CDR3 sequence (DNA): TGTGCCACCAGCAGAGATTTAGGTAGCGTGGGGTACAATGAGCAGTTCTTC.

This chain links TRBV19 with TRBJ2-7; 14 nucleotides line up with TRBD2. The CDR3 loop spans 15 amino acids. After removal of 5 bases from V and 7 bases from J, the junction contained 7 bases not matched to a gene. Germline lookup yields CDR1 LNHDA and CDR2 SQIVND (reference sequence). CDR3 sequence reads: CASSPGTSGSWEQYF. The CDR3 DNA follows: TGTGCCAGTAGTCCGGGGACTAGCGGGAGTTGGGAGCAGTACTTC.

This clonotype qualifies as medium-sized. The chain recombines TRBV9 with TRBJ1-2; 7 bases line up with TRBD1. The CDR3 runs to 14 residues. V was pared by 4 bases and J by 8 bases, with 11 bases of the junction left unmatched. In germline, CDR1 is SGDLS, CDR2 YYNGEE. This CDR3 reads CASSPRQGESGYTF. DNA of the CDR3: TGTGCCAGCAGCCCCCGACAGGGAGAAAGCGGCTACACCTTC.

Only one count was recorded for this clonotype. The chain links TRBV29-1 to TRBJ2-6; D uncertain. Germline V lookup: CDR1 SQVTM, CDR2 ANQGSEA. The CDR3 has 13 amino acids. Trimming pared 7 bases from V and 1 base from J, leaving 8 bases between. The CDR3, as DNA: TGCAGCGCCGAAACTTCTGGGGCCAACGTCCTGACTTTC. The encoded protein is CSAETSGANVLTF.

This clonotype is large by share. The gene calls are TRBV15 and TRBJ1-2, with a possible D match to TRBD1 (5 bases). Deletions cut 8 bases from V and 2 bases from J, with 15 bases between. The CDR3 sequence is 14 residues long. Germline V gene sequence: CDR1 LNHNV, CDR2 YYDKDF (reference sequence). CDR3 DNA sequence: TGTGCCACCCGGCCCGGGGCGCAGAACTATGGCTACACCTTC. This translates into CATRPGAQNYGYTF.

The V call is TRBV20-1, the J call TRBJ1-3; D is unclear. There are 11 residues in the CDR3. Trimming removed 5 bases from V and 0 bases from J, with 2 bases in between. Germline lookup yields CDR1 DFQATT and CDR2 SNEGSKA (reference sequence). The CDR3 nucleotides are TGCAGTGCTCTCTCTGGAAACACCATATATTTT. It is translated as CSALSGNTIYF.

The rearrangement uses TRBV28 and TRBJ2-3; D is uncertain. V was trimmed by 4 bases and J by 4 bases, leaving 12 bases between them. Germline V gene data show CDR1 as MDHEN and CDR2 as SYDVKM. The CDR3 contains 14 residues. This CDR3 is CASSSRPRPDTQYF. DNA of the CDR3: TGTGCCAGCAGTTCCAGGCCCCGCCCAGATACGCAGTATTTT.

This clonotype was found once. The chain has TRBV18 and TRBJ2-7, with D unresolved. The CDR3 totals 12 residues. Trimming shortened V by 5 bases and J by 2 bases, and 7 bases separated the two germline ends. In germline, CDR1 is KGHSH, CDR2 LQKENI. The CDR3 loop is CASSTQTYEQYF. The CDR3, as DNA: TGTGCCAGCTCAACCCAAACCTACGAGCAGTACTTC.

This clonotype came up a few times. The gene calls are TRBV5-6 and TRBJ2-2; D may be TRBD2 (6 bases). The CDR3 totals 17 residues. V lost 4 bases to trimming and J lost 6 bases, with 22 bases between them. CDR1 is SGHDT, CDR2 YYEEEE, per germline. CDR3 coding DNA: TGTGCCAGCAGCGACGTGAAGGTTACCCCGGGGGCCGGGGAGCTGTTTTTT. Its protein is CASSDVKVTPGAGELFF.